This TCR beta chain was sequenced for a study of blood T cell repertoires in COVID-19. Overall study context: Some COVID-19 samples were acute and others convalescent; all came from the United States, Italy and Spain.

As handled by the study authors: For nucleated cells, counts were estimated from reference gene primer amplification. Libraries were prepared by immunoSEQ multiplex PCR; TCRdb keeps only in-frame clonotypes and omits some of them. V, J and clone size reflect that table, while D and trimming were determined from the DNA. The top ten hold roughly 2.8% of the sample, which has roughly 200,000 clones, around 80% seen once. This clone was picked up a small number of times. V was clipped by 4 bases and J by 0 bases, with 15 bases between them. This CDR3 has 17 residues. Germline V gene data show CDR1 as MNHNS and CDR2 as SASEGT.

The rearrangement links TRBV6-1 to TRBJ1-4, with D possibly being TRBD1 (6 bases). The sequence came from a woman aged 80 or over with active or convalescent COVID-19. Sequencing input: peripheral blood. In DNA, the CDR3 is TGTGCCAGCAGTGCAGGGGAGGGGCCTGCAACTAATGAAAAACTGTTTTTT. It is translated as CASSAGEGPATNEKLFF.